These 23 T cell receptor beta chains came from one sample sequenced in a study of T cell repertoires in cytomegalovirus infection. In TCRdb, the reads were re-called with MiXCR into one record per CDR3 protein. Found here are 310,000 or so distinct CDR3 sequences, roughly 26% of them singletons; the top ten hold approximately 14%. Sequencing was done on a sample of PBMCs. The receptors come from a human donor in good health (CMV status not recorded). Some clones in this sample may be carry-over from other donors' samples.

This rearrangement joins TRBV29-1 to TRBJ2-7, with no clear D. There are 11 residues in the CDR3. The germline CDR1 and CDR2 sequences are SQVTM and ANQGSEA. V lost 7 bases and J 5 bases, leaving 12 bases between the germline ends. The CDR3 nucleotides are TGCAGCGCCAAAACGGTCGACGAGCAGTACTTC. Translated: CSAKTVDEQYF.

V usage is TRBV25-1 and J usage is TRBJ2-1, with D tentatively TRBD1 (6 bases). The CDR3 has 14 residues. Germline values: CDR1 MGHDK, CDR2 SYGVNS. V was shortened by 5 bases and J by 7 bases, with 15 bases between the two germline ends. The chain's CDR3 is CASSRDTLLNEQFF. CDR3 nucleotide sequence: TGTGCCAGCAGTAGGGACACACTTTTAAATGAGCAGTTCTTC.

The CDR3 is CSVLQGNYGYTF. CDR3 bases: TGCAGCGTTCTACAGGGGAACTATGGCTACACCTTC. J is TRBJ1-2 and V is TRBV29-1; 7 nucleotides match TRBD1. The V segment lost 5 bases and the J segment 2 bases; nucleotides outside the gene matches: 2. CDR1 is SQVTM, CDR2 ANQGSEA, per germline. The CDR3 extends over 12 amino acids. Complete variable domain (other parts from reference TRBV29-1 and TRBJ1-2): SAVISQKPSRDICQRGTSLTIQCQVDSQVTMMFWYRQQPGQSLTLIATANQGSEATYESGFVIDKFPISRPNLTFSTLTVSNMSPEDSSIYLCSVLQGNYGYTFGSGTRLTVV.

This clonotype showed up many times. The chain is built from TRBV12-3 or TRBV12-4 and TRBJ1-5; TRBD1 aligns across 8 bases. The V gene end was trimmed by 6 bases and the J gene end by 7 bases; junction bases not matched to a gene: 8. This CDR3 is 14 amino acids long. The CDR3 loop reads CASSPRGPEQPQHF. The CDR3 coding sequence is TGTGCCAGCAGCCCCAGGGGGCCGGAGCAGCCCCAGCATTTT.

The table lists this clonotype with a few counts. The chain is built from TRBV5-1 and TRBJ2-7; tentative D call: TRBD1 (6 bases). The germline V gene encodes CDR1 SGHRS and CDR2 YFSETQ. Trimming removed 0 bases at V and 5 bases at J, with 9 bases between. CDR3 length: 13 residues. CDR3 in DNA: TGCGCCAGCAGCTTGGACACAGGGAACGAGCAGTACTTC. Translating it yields CASSLDTGNEQYF.

The sample holds a few counts of this clonotype. This chain connects TRBV6-6 to TRBJ2-3; D not certain. The V end lost 9 bases, the J end lost 2 bases, and 12 bases lay between the germline ends. This CDR3 has 13 residues. CDR1 is MNHNY and CDR2 is SVGAGI in the germline V gene (reference sequence). CDR3 in amino acids: CASFGRTTDTQYF. For the CDR3, the DNA is TGTGCCAGTTTCGGACGGACCACAGATACGCAGTATTTT.

At least ten counts were recorded for this clonotype. The V gene is TRBV7-2, the J gene TRBJ1-1, with a tentative D call TRBD1 (5 bases). The CDR3 length is 16 residues. Germline V gene lookup returns CDR1 SGHTA and CDR2 FQGNSA. Between the trimmed V and J ends, which lost 0 bases and 11 bases, there was a span of 22 bases. The CDR3: CASSLALMSLRGGAFF. The CDR3 DNA reads as TGTGCCAGCAGCTTAGCGCTTATGAGCTTGAGGGGAGGGGCTTTCTTT.

V gene TRBV2 combines with J gene TRBJ2-1, with TRBD1 matching 8 bases. CDR1 is SNHLY and CDR2 is FYNNEI in the germline V gene. The CDR3 extends over 18 amino acids. Trimming removed 6 bases from V and 0 bases from J; junction bases left unmatched: 13. CDR3 sequence: CASRDRAGPPSSYNEQFF. In DNA, the CDR3 is TGTGCCAGCAGGGACAGGGCAGGGCCCCCAAGCTCCTACAATGAGCAGTTCTTC.

This clonotype was picked up a small number of times. The V and J genes are TRBV6-5 and TRBJ2-7; 7 bases agree with TRBD2. The CDR3 contains 17 residues. Germline lookup yields CDR1 MNHEY and CDR2 SVGAGI. Trimming removed 11 bases from V and 1 base from J; junction bases left unmatched: 20. CDR3 residues: CASPRGVRVRVSYEQYF. For the CDR3, the DNA is TGTGCCTCACCCCGGGGGGTTCGGGTGAGGGTATCCTACGAGCAGTACTTC.

This clonotype was counted only a few times. The genes are TRBV29-1 and TRBJ1-2; 7 positions agree with TRBD1. The length of the CDR3 is 12 residues. Germline loops: CDR1 SQVTM, CDR2 ANQGSEA. Trimming took 7 bases from V and 4 from J; bases not matched to a gene: 6. The CDR3 loop is CSATGLSYGYTF. CDR3 sequence (DNA): TGCAGCGCGACAGGGCTTAGCTATGGCTACACCTTC. The full variable domain, completed using reference TRBV29-1 and TRBJ1-2, is SAVISQKPSRDICQRGTSLTIQCQVDSQVTMMFWYRQQPGQSLTLIATANQGSEATYESGFVIDKFPISRPNLTFSTLTVSNMSPEDSSIYLCSATGLSYGYTFGSGTRLTVV.

This clonotype has a handful of counts. This chain links TRBV6-5 with TRBJ2-1; 11 nucleotides agree with TRBD2. Germline loops: CDR1 MNHEY, CDR2 SVGAGI. V shed 3 bases and J 5 bases; nucleotides not matched to a gene: 3. The CDR3 spans 15 residues. This chain's CDR3 is CASSYRGLADNEQFF. The CDR3 nucleotides are TGTGCCAGCAGTTATAGGGGACTAGCGGACAATGAGCAGTTCTTC.

The chain couples TRBV6-1 to TRBJ2-1; a possible D gene is TRBD1 (6 bases). CDR3 length: 12 residues. Trimming cost V 6 bases and J 10 bases, with 13 bases left between them. Germline V lookup: CDR1 MNHNS, CDR2 SASEGT. This CDR3 reads CASRRLDREQFF. The CDR3 DNA is TGTGCCAGCAGGCGCCTAGACAGGGAGCAGTTCTTC.

V gene TRBV6-2 or TRBV6-3 combines with J gene TRBJ2-5, with a tentative D call TRBD2 (6 bases). The CDR3 length is 17 residues. Trimming took 5 bases from V and 2 from J, leaving 21 bases between them. The germline V gene encodes CDR1 MNHEY and CDR2 SVGEGT. The CDR3 region is CASSPGTKAGNQETQYF. In DNA, the CDR3 is TGTGCCAGCAGTCCGGGTACTAAAGCGGGTAATCAAGAGACCCAGTACTTC.

The chain recombines TRBV28 with TRBJ2-5; the D is unclear. Germline CDR1 and CDR2: MDHEN and SYDVKM. The CDR3 covers 12 residues. V lost 7 bases to trimming and J lost 4 bases, with 10 bases between them. DNA for the CDR3: TGTGCCAGCAATGTTGCCCCAGAGACCCAGTACTTC. Its translation is CASNVAPETQYF.

This clonotype has only a few counts. J is TRBJ2-5 and V is TRBV12-3 or TRBV12-4; 13 bases align to TRBD2. The V gene end was trimmed by 6 bases and the J gene end by 3 bases; junction bases not matched to a gene: 7. The CDR3 loop spans 16 amino acids. The CDR3 nucleotides are TGTGCCAGCAGCCCACTCGGACTAGCGGGGGAAGAGACCCAGTACTTC. This translates into CASSPLGLAGEETQYF.

J is TRBJ2-7 and V is TRBV28, with D perhaps being TRBD1 or TRBD2 (5 bases each). V gave up 2 bases and J gave up 1 base, with 15 bases separating them. The CDR3 sequence is 16 residues long. In germline, CDR1 is MDHEN, CDR2 SYDVKM. CDR3 loop: CASSLSGDRASYEQYF. The CDR3 coding sequence is TGTGCCAGCAGTTTAAGCGGTGACAGAGCGTCCTACGAGCAGTACTTC.

V is TRBV2 and J is TRBJ2-6; D not certain. The CDR3 extends over 13 amino acids. Trimming removed 8 bases at V and 0 bases at J, with 5 bases between. The germline CDR1 and CDR2 sequences are SNHLY and FYNNEI. This CDR3 reads CASDISGANVLTF. CDR3 coding DNA: TGTGCCAGCGATATCTCTGGGGCCAACGTCCTGACTTTC.

This clonotype was seen a handful of times. The rearrangement uses TRBV28 and TRBJ2-7; the D gene is possibly TRBD2 (7 bases). This CDR3 region has 13 residues. V lost 6 bases to trimming and J lost 2 bases, with 11 bases between them. Germline assignment: CDR1 MDHEN and CDR2 SYDVKM. The CDR3, as DNA: TGTGCCAGCAGCCACGGGGGGCCCTACGAGCAGTACTTC. This sequence encodes CASSHGGPYEQYF. Full variable domain (outside the CDR3, taken from reference TRBV28 and TRBJ2-7): DVKVTQSSRYLVKRTGEKVFLECVQDMDHENMFWYRQDPGLGLRLIYFSYDVKMKEKGDIPEGYSVSREKKERFSLILESASTNQTSMYLCASSHGGPYEQYFGPGTRLTVT.

CDR3 amino acids: CSASYIQETQYF. CDR3 in DNA: TGCAGTGCTAGTTATATCCAAGAGACCCAGTACTTC. The chain combines TRBV20-1 with TRBJ2-5; D unclear. V lost 3 bases, J lost 1 base, and 6 bases lay in between. This CDR3 spans 12 amino acids. CDR1 is DFQATT, CDR2 SNEGSKA, per germline (reference sequence).

The rearrangement uses TRBV11-2 and TRBJ2-1; 9 bases align to TRBD2. Germline lookup yields CDR1 SGHAT and CDR2 FQNNGV. Trimming cost V 4 bases and J 10 bases; bases outside gene matches: 14. This CDR3 has 16 residues. CDR3 DNA: TGTGCCAGCAGCTCCACGGGGACTAGCAGCAGCCGGGAGCAGTTCTTC. It is translated as CASSSTGTSSSREQFF.

There are a few counts of this clonotype. The chain joins TRBV5-5 to TRBJ2-7; no clear D gene. This CDR3 comprises 12 residues. Trimming took off 4 bases at V and 1 base at J, with 6 bases between the two ends. The germline V gene encodes CDR1 SGHKS and CDR2 YYEKEE (reference sequence). This chain's CDR3 is CASSAASYEQYF. Here the CDR3 DNA reads TGTGCCAGCAGCGCCGCGTCCTACGAGCAGTACTTC.

This clonotype appeared many times. In nucleotides, the CDR3 is TGTGCCAGCAGTACCGAAGGTGGCGACACCGTGAATGAAAAACTGTTTTTT. It codes for CASSTEGGDTVNEKLFF. The chain recombines TRBV28 with TRBJ1-4; D is ambiguous. The CDR3 runs 17 residues. V dropped 5 bases and J dropped 5 bases, with 21 bases sitting between them. Per germline, CDR1 MDHEN and CDR2 SYDVKM.

The chain combines TRBV11-2 with TRBJ2-1, with no clear D. V was shortened by 7 bases and J by 0 bases, with 19 bases between the two germline ends. In germline, CDR1 is SGHAT, CDR2 FQNNGV. The CDR3 has 17 residues. Written as DNA, the CDR3 is TGTGCCAGCACCTTGGCCGAGATTCCGAGCTCCTACAATGAGCAGTTCTTC. Residues: CASTLAEIPSSYNEQFF.